This T cell receptor (beta chain) derives from a study of blood T cell repertoires in COVID-19 (dated by TCRdb to about 2020). General notes on the study: The collaborator samples originated in the United States, Italy and Spain and spanned the acute and convalescent phases of COVID-19. The material from the prospective study consisted of cDNA or gDNA derived from T cells, B-cell-depleted T cells, or PBMCs. The samples were drawn from two sources: the first 160 participants of the ongoing ImmuneRACE study, and 1,200 or so subjects contributed by 6 global collaborators. Subjects who had been exposed to COVID-19, were actively infected with it, or had recovered from it provided the deeply sampled blood TCRbeta repertoires that made up the dataset. HLA class I and class II types, where available, came from metadata supplied by the sample provider rather than from assay-based typing. Sample metadata almost always included a de-identified subject ID, COVID-19 status, age in years and sex. A freely available public database, intended as a resource for researchers studying the immune response to SARS-CoV-2, is where the repertoires were released.

A remark on this clone: This receptor's antigen is unknown. Base quality data are lacking; no much larger clone is found one base away.

Looking up the germline V gene (reference sequence) yields CDR1 LGHDT and CDR2 YNNKEL. Including the terminal cysteine and phenylalanine, the CDR3 comprises 16 residues. The retained sequence is limited to the CDR3, 48 bases, with the frame set at the first base. Between the V and J ends, shortened by 7 bases and 2 bases respectively, the junction contains 19 bases. What the work shows at the level of the full study, not this receptor alone: The amount of clinical and demographic metadata varied by source and participant and was provided uncurated.

Each collaborating institution followed its own protocols to collect whole blood in K2EDTA tubes. For TCRbeta analysis, collaborators shipped samples in one of three forms: frozen whole blood, isolated PBMCs, or DNA extracted from either of those sample types. The immunoSEQ Assay, a bias-controlled multiplex PCR, was used to amplify TCRbeta CDR3 regions from genomic DNA. Per the authors' processing: Within the assay, amplification of reference gene primers was used to estimate how many nucleated cells each sample contained. To quantify the absolute abundance of each unique TCRbeta CDR3 rearrangement, sequence reads were collapsed and filtered. For each sample, productive Simpson clonality was calculated as the square root of Simpson's diversity index across productive rearrangements. The clones in this table, taken by TCRdb from immuneACCESS, are in-frame only. Not every clone is retained; where verified, under half of the shortfall comes from an unresolved V gene, and the cause of the rest is unknown. The V and J calls and clone size are taken from that table; D and trimming were inferred from the DNA. The sample includes under 250,000 clones, with approximately 90% observed a single time. The ten largest clones take up approximately 1.2% of the sample.

The chain was built from TRBV3-1 (or the pseudogene TRBV3-2) and TRBJ2-3; matching of 5 bases hints at TRBD1 as the D gene. This clonotype originated in a man younger than 40 with acute or convalescent COVID-19. The sample comprised peripheral blood. The CDR3 amino acid sequence is: CASTQAGLTYTDTQYF. The DNA reads as follows: TGTGCCAGCACACAGGCCGGGCTGACTTACACAGATACGCAGTATTTT.